The T cell receptor (beta chain) under discussion was sequenced for a study of cytomegalovirus exposure and HLA in healthy donors. Study-wide points: Association of approximately 18,000 TCR beta sequences with HLA alleles was found at 0.05 false discovery rate in a later analysis.

The germline V gene has CDR1 SQVTM and CDR2 ANQGSEA. V dropped 8 bases and J dropped 9 bases, with 17 bases sitting between them. This CDR3 spans 12 amino acids. A word on this clone: Its antigen is currently unknown.

With 60 Vbeta and 13 Jbeta primers, the PCR was carried out. Per the study methods: Later, 80 million or so unique TCR beta chains were counted in an analysis, and approximately 10 million of them were shared. Assay: immunoSEQ multiplex PCR; the TCRdb copy retains only in-frame clones and omits some. D and trimming were read from the DNA, whereas the V and J calls and clone size are those reported in that table. This sample has about 170,000 clones, with 70% to 80% found just once. Source material: PBMCs. The chain links TRBV29-1 to TRBJ2-4, with D perhaps TRBD2 (6 bases). This TCR derives from a woman aged 25 to 39 in good health and CMV-seropositive. The CDR3 here is CSYLGGPGIQYF. CDR3 DNA: TGCAGCTACCTTGGAGGGCCAGGCATTCAGTACTTC.